This note documents a single T cell receptor (beta chain) sequence. Antigen: not known. Once RNA had been extracted, it was reverse transcribed into cDNA to act as the sequencing template. Profiled with immunoSEQ multiplex PCR; TCRdb holds only in-frame clones, not every one. Of 110,000 or so clones listed, approximately 61% are singletons. These data belong to a study of CD8+ T cells in alopecia areata. Findings and limits, study-wide: Possibly because of HLA-related factors, TCR sharing was less clear across patients than in mice. Normal scalp had lower clonality than lesional scalp, with alopecia totalis/universalis lesions showing this most strongly.

Per germline, CDR1 LNHDA and CDR2 SQIVND (reference sequence). This CDR3 spans 17 amino acids. V lost 0 bases to trimming and J lost 0 bases, with 15 bases between them. The rearrangement joins TRBV19 to TRBJ2-7; D unclear. This receptor was obtained from a human donor with alopecia areata. Sequencing used NKG2D-low CD8+ T cells sorted from blood. The chain's CDR3 is CASSIDLWPLSSYEQYF. Written as DNA, the CDR3 is TGTGCCAGTAGTATAGATCTATGGCCATTGAGCTCCTACGAGCAGTACTTC.